Listed here are 19 T cell receptor beta chains from one sample, sequenced in a study of T cell changes during pregnancy in multiple sclerosis (dated by TCRdb to the late 2010s). The library was generated by the immunoSEQ multiplex PCR assay. TCRdb carries this immuneACCESS record with in-frame sequences only. Its versions omit some clonotypes, under half of them owing to an unresolved V gene in the studies checked, with the rest unexplained. The sample table shows 85,000 to 110,000 clones, and almost 95% are seen once. The ten largest clones add up to about 0.89% of the sample. This specimen was peripheral blood, taken after pregnancy. These receptors were obtained from a female donor with multiple sclerosis, enrolled in a pregnancy study.

The rearrangement links TRBV4-1 to TRBJ1-5; 7 bases are a match to TRBD1. The J segment lost 4 bases and the V segment lost 0 bases, leaving 6 bases of the junction unmatched. This CDR3 region has 16 residues. Germline loops: CDR1 MGHRA, CDR2 YSYEKL. CDR3 amino acids: CASSQDKQGPNQPQHF. CDR3 bases: TGCGCCAGCAGCCAAGATAAACAGGGGCCAAATCAGCCCCAGCATTTT.

This rearrangement joins TRBV7-9 to TRBJ2-3, with TRBD1 matching 11 bases. Germline values: CDR1 SEHNR, CDR2 FQNEAQ (reference sequence). Unmatched junction bases numbered 6, after V lost 4 bases and J lost 3 bases. The CDR3 is 16 amino acids. The CDR3 nucleotides are TGTGCCAGCAGCTCCGGAGGACAGGGGGCAACAGATACGCAGTATTTT. It translates to CASSSGGQGATDTQYF.

V is TRBV4-2 and J is TRBJ1-5; perhaps TRBD1 as D (5 bases). V lost 0 bases, J lost 1 base, and 25 bases lay in between. This CDR3 is 21 amino acids long. CDR1 and CDR2 from the germline V gene are LGHNA and YNFKEQ. The CDR3 region is CASSQETPGGLVRPSNQPQHF. The CDR3 DNA is TGTGCCAGCAGCCAAGAGACCCCCGGGGGACTAGTTAGACCCAGCAATCAGCCCCAGCATTTT.

J is TRBJ2-5 and V is TRBV5-1; D is possibly TRBD1 (5 bases). V was shortened by 0 bases and J by 5 bases, with 17 bases between the two germline ends. The germline gives CDR1 SGHRS, CDR2 YFSETQ. This CDR3 has 16 amino acids. The DNA of the CDR3 is TGCGCCAGCAGCTTGGGCACTTCGCCAGGGCGGGAGACCCAGTACTTC. It yields the protein CASSLGTSPGRETQYF.

The chain joins TRBV29-1 to TRBJ1-2, with D possibly TRBD1 on 5 matching bases. The germline V and J ends were trimmed by 6 bases and 0 bases, with 8 bases remaining between them. CDR3 length: 12 residues. Germline loops: CDR1 SQVTM, CDR2 ANQGSEA. The CDR3 here is CSVWTSNYGYTF. The CDR3 region has the DNA TGCAGCGTCTGGACATCTAACTATGGCTACACCTTC. The full variable domain, its missing parts supplied by reference TRBV29-1 and TRBJ1-2, is SAVISQKPSRDICQRGTSLTIQCQVDSQVTMMFWYRQQPGQSLTLIATANQGSEATYESGFVIDKFPISRPNLTFSTLTVSNMSPEDSSIYLCSVWTSNYGYTFGSGTRLTVV.

J is TRBJ2-7 and V is TRBV28; 7 positions match TRBD1. The germline CDR1 and CDR2 sequences are MDHEN and SYDVKM. The CDR3 covers 14 residues. V lost 4 bases, J lost 2 bases, and 5 bases stayed unmatched. CDR3 protein: CASSSGGNPYEQYF. The CDR3 DNA reads TGTGCCAGCAGTTCAGGGGGAAACCCCTACGAGCAGTACTTC.

The chain has TRBV18 and TRBJ1-1, with D tentatively TRBD1 (6 bases). The germline V and J ends were trimmed by 4 bases and 1 base, with 7 bases remaining between them. Germline CDR1 is KGHSH and CDR2 is LQKENI. The CDR3 extends over 13 amino acids. CDR3 in amino acids: CASSLGQNTEAFF. The DNA of the CDR3 is TGTGCCAGCTCACTGGGACAGAACACTGAAGCTTTCTTT.

The chain recombines TRBV9 with TRBJ2-4, with 8 bases fitting TRBD1. The length of the CDR3 is 13 residues. Germline lookup yields CDR1 SGDLS and CDR2 YYNGEE. With 0 bases clipped from V and 16 bases from J, the junction kept 9 bases outside the gene matches. The CDR3 loop reads CASSVATTGQVYF. CDR3 bases: TGTGCCAGCAGCGTAGCTACGACGGGACAGGTTTACTTC.

This chain uses TRBV27 with TRBJ1-5, with D perhaps TRBD1 (5 bases). The CDR3 covers 14 residues. Germline V gene lookup returns CDR1 MNHEY and CDR2 SMNVEV (reference sequence). V was pared by 6 bases and J by 3 bases, with 12 bases between. CDR3 protein: CASRQGTVNQPQHF. CDR3 DNA sequence: TGTGCCAGCAGGCAGGGCACAGTCAATCAGCCCCAGCATTTT.

This chain links TRBV6-5 with TRBJ2-1; 8 bases are a match to TRBD1. This CDR3 region has 16 residues. V shed 0 bases, J shed 2 bases, and the junction held 3 bases outside the gene matches. In germline, CDR1 is MNHEY, CDR2 SVGAGI. This CDR3 is CASSYSDREAYNEQFF. The CDR3 coding sequence is TGTGCCAGCAGTTACTCGGACAGGGAAGCCTACAATGAGCAGTTCTTC.

V and J are TRBV6-4 and TRBJ2-3; D is ambiguous. This CDR3 is built from 14 residues. CDR1 is MRHNA, CDR2 SNTAGT, per germline. V lost 6 bases to trimming and J lost 1 base, with 11 bases between them. Here the CDR3 DNA reads TGTGCCAGCAGCGCGGAACGGGGCACAGATACGCAGTATTTT. Amino acids: CASSAERGTDTQYF.

This chain joins TRBV2 and TRBJ1-1, with 7 bases fitting TRBD1. The V gene's germline CDR1 is SNHLY and CDR2 FYNNEI. Unmatched junction bases numbered 5, after V lost 6 bases and J lost 1 base. This CDR3 contains 14 residues. The CDR3 here is CASSFDRANTEAFF. CDR3 sequence (DNA): TGTGCCAGCAGCTTCGACAGGGCGAACACTGAAGCTTTCTTT.

The rearrangement links TRBV5-5 to TRBJ1-1, with no clear D. CDR3 size: 13 residues. Germline values: CDR1 SGHKS, CDR2 YYEKEE (reference sequence). Trimming pared 0 bases from V and 7 bases from J, leaving 10 bases between. The CDR3 nucleotides read TGTGCCAGCAGCTTGGGGGTCGGAGTTGAAGCTTTCTTT. Residues: CASSLGVGVEAFF.

The chain recombines TRBV10-3 with TRBJ2-3; 12 positions match TRBD2. Germline CDR1 reads ENHRY; CDR2 reads SYGVKD. Trimming removed 6 bases from V and 4 bases from J; junction bases left unmatched: 8. CDR3 size: 16 residues. CDR3 sequence reads: CAIRPTSGSVSDTQYF. CDR3 DNA: TGTGCCATCAGGCCGACTAGCGGGAGTGTTTCAGATACGCAGTATTTT.

The chain uses TRBV6-6 and TRBJ1-1; D ambiguous. Germline V gene sequence: CDR1 MNHNY, CDR2 SVGAGI (reference sequence). CDR3 length: 15 residues. Trimming took off 5 bases at V and 3 bases at J, with 16 bases between the two ends. CDR3 DNA: TGTGCCAGCAGTCACCTGATTGGAGGGTACACTGAAGCTTTCTTT. Encoded protein: CASSHLIGGYTEAFF.

The chain employs TRBV5-1 and TRBJ2-1; 8 nucleotides match TRBD1. The ends lost 0 bases at V and 7 bases at J; junction bases unmatched: 3. Germline V gene sequence: CDR1 SGHRS, CDR2 YFSETQ. The CDR3 is made up of 14 amino acids. CDR3 protein: CASSLGTGLNEQFF. For the CDR3, the DNA is TGCGCCAGCAGCTTGGGGACAGGGCTAAATGAGCAGTTCTTC.

This clone was detected once. The V and J genes are TRBV11-2 and TRBJ2-5; D possibly corresponds to TRBD2 (5 bases). CDR3 size: 12 residues. Germline values: CDR1 SGHAT, CDR2 FQNNGV. V lost 5 bases and J 7 bases, leaving 11 bases between the germline ends. DNA for the CDR3: TGTGCCAGCAGCAAAAATCGGGGGACCCAGTACTTC. This translates into CASSKNRGTQYF.

The chain is built from TRBV29-1 and TRBJ2-2; no clear D. With 1 base removed from V and 0 bases from J, the gap between germline ends came to 9 bases. This CDR3 comprises 15 residues. Looked up from germline, CDR1 is SQVTM and CDR2 is ANQGSEA. CDR3 sequence reads: CSVEGSAANTGELFF. CDR3 DNA: TGCAGCGTTGAAGGGTCCGCAGCGAACACCGGGGAGCTGTTTTTT.

The genes are TRBV27 and TRBJ2-7, with 9 bases fitting TRBD2. This CDR3 has 14 amino acids. CDR1 is MNHEY and CDR2 is SMNVEV in the germline V gene (reference sequence). The trim removed 6 bases at V and 1 base at J, leaving 4 bases unmatched. CDR3 region: CASSLLAGSYEQYF. The CDR3, as DNA: TGTGCCAGCAGCCTCCTAGCGGGGTCCTACGAGCAGTACTTC.